A single sample gave rise to the 9 T cell receptor beta chains below, sequenced in a study of control samples from healthy donors and cancer patients. Measured with immunoSEQ multiplex PCR; TCRdb has only the in-frame clones, and not every one. The sample has about 140,000 clones, 90% to 95% seen once. The sequencing sample was made of blood. These TCRs come from a man aged 35-49 years in good health.

The CDR3 region is CASSPGGDGSLRYGYTF. The CDR3 bases are TGCGCCAGCAGCCCTGGGGGGGATGGCTCCTTGCGCTATGGCTACACCTTC. The chain is built from TRBV4-1 and TRBJ1-2; maybe TRBD1 (5 bases). Trimming stripped 4 bases from V and 4 bases from J, with 22 bases between. The CDR3 is made up of 17 amino acids. Germline V lookup: CDR1 MGHRA, CDR2 YSYEKL.

The CDR3 DNA is TGTGCCAGCAGTTCGTCGGACAGGGGGCTGGTCGGGGAGCTGTTTTTT. It specifies CASSSSDRGLVGELFF. The V gene is TRBV28, the J gene TRBJ2-2; TRBD1 agrees at 11 bases. The germline V gene has CDR1 MDHEN and CDR2 SYDVKM. The CDR3 extends over 16 amino acids. V trimming: 4 bases; J trimming: 7 bases; junction bases outside the gene matches: 8.

This sequence joins TRBV13 and TRBJ2-3; D not certain. Deletions cut 2 bases from V and 1 base from J, with 7 bases between. Germline V gene data show CDR1 as PRHDT and CDR2 as FYEKMQ (reference sequence). The CDR3 loop spans 14 amino acids. As DNA, the CDR3 is TGTGCCAGCAGCTTATTTGGGGGCACAGATACGCAGTATTTT. Its translation: CASSLFGGTDTQYF.

The CDR3 DNA is TGTGCCAGCTCACCGAGACAGGGAACGAGCTCCTACGAGCAGTACTTC. Protein product: CASSPRQGTSSYEQYF. The chain has TRBV18 and TRBJ2-7; 7 nucleotides line up with TRBD1. Trimming cost V 3 bases and J 0 bases; bases outside gene matches: 8. Per the germline V gene, CDR1 is KGHSH and CDR2 is LQKENI. The CDR3 spans 16 residues.

This clone was seen just once. This chain uses TRBV7-8 with TRBJ2-5; unclear D gene. The CDR3 runs to 16 residues. Between the trimmed V and J ends, which lost 0 bases and 3 bases, there was a span of 14 bases. Germline values: CDR1 SGHVS, CDR2 FQNEAQ. CDR3 coding DNA: TGTGCCAGCAGCTTAGCCGAACACCTGATTAAAGAGACCCAGTACTTC. Translated, it gives CASSLAEHLIKETQYF.

About this clone itself: At one of its ends the junction is not consistent with the germline gene, which may arise from a read error. Different DNA sequences within this sample yield the same CDR3. The chain recombines TRBV6-6 with TRBJ1-2, with 7 bases aligning to TRBD1. The CDR3 runs 16 residues. Germline lookup yields CDR1 MNHNY and CDR2 SVGAGI (reference sequence). CDR3 bases: TGTGCCAGCAGCCCTCAGGGCAGGGGGACGAACTATGGTTACACCTTC. Its protein is CASSPQGRGTNYGYTF.

The rearrangement links TRBV6-5 to TRBJ2-1; 13 bases fit TRBD2. CDR1 and CDR2 from the germline V gene are MNHEY and SVGAGI. The CDR3 totals 15 residues. Unmatched junction bases numbered 5, after V lost 5 bases and J lost 7 bases. This chain's CDR3 is CASSKLAGGPNEQFF. CDR3 DNA sequence: TGTGCCAGCAGTAAACTAGCGGGAGGGCCTAATGAGCAGTTCTTC.

This clone was recorded once. V is TRBV18 and J is TRBJ2-1, with 13 nucleotides matching TRBD2. V lost 6 bases and J lost 9; bases outside the gene matches: 11. The CDR3 extends over 16 amino acids. Germline V gene data show CDR1 as KGHSH and CDR2 as LQKENI. The CDR3 spells CASSFDRTSGRVEQFF. CDR3 DNA sequence: TGTGCCAGCTCGTTCGACCGGACTAGCGGGAGAGTTGAGCAGTTCTTC.

This clone was counted once. V usage is TRBV5-1 and J usage is TRBJ2-5, with 7 bases lining up with TRBD2. V trimming: 2 bases; J trimming: 2 bases; junction bases outside the gene matches: 3. The CDR3 is 14 residues long. Germline V gene sequence: CDR1 SGHRS, CDR2 YFSETQ. CDR3: CASSFGTTQETQYF. The CDR3 nucleotides read TGCGCCAGCAGCTTCGGGACTACTCAAGAGACCCAGTACTTC.